Reported below is one T cell receptor beta chain. As yet, its antigen is unknown. CD4+CD25+CD127- Tregs, CD4+CD25- non-Tregs, CD4 and CD8 cells were sorted. The data originate from a study of Tregs in tolerant kidney transplant recipients. Study-wide findings and caveats: Findings come from small patient numbers and require larger validation. Expanding Tregs on activated donor B cells appeared to best identify donor-specific TCRbeta clones.

The repertoire was sequenced with immunoSEQ multiplex PCR; TCRdb's copy has only in-frame clones and lacks some. The sample has 90,000 to 150,000 clones, about 91% seen once. The clonotype originates from a human donor in good health. The sequenced material came from CD4+ T cells from blood.

CDR3 bases: TGTGCCAGCGGGGGGACCTATGGCTACACCTTC. This codes for CASGGTYGYTF. The chain has TRBV11-2 and TRBJ1-2, with a tentative D call TRBD1 (5 bases). There are 11 residues in the CDR3. The germline V and J ends were trimmed by 8 bases and 4 bases, with 8 bases remaining between them. Germline assignment: CDR1 SGHAT and CDR2 FQNNGV.